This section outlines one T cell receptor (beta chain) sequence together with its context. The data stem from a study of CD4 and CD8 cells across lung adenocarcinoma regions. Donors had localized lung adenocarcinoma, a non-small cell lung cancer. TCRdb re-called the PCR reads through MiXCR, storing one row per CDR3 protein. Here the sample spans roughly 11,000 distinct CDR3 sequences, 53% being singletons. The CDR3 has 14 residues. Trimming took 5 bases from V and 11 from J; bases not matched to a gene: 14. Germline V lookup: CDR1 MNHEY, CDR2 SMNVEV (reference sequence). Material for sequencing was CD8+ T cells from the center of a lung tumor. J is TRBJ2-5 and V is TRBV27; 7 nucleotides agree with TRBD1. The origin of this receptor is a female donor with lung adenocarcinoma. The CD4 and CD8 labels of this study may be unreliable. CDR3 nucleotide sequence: TGTGCCAGCAGTAGCCGACAGGGCTCTGGGGAGCAGTACTTC. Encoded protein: CASSSRQGSGEQYF.